These 9 T cell receptor beta chains originate from one sample sequenced in a study of cytomegalovirus exposure and HLA in healthy donors. The PCR was carried out with 60 Vbeta primers and 13 Jbeta primers. The data were produced by immunoSEQ multiplex PCR, yet TCRdb's version contains in-frame clones alone and is incomplete. This sample yields under 110,000 clones, of which roughly three quarters are seen a single time; around 4.1% belongs to the top ten. Sequencing was carried out using PBMCs. All receptors derive from a man aged 35 to 55 in good health and CMV-seronegative.

Worth noting for this clone: The conserved phenylalanine or tryptophan is not found at the CDR3 terminus, so this likely reflects a read error. This sequence joins TRBV9 and TRBJ2-7; maybe TRBD1 (6 bases). The V gene lost 4 bases and the J gene lost 1 base, with 9 bases spanning the gap. CDR1 is SGDLS and CDR2 is YYNGEE in the germline V gene. The length of the CDR3 is 13 residues. In DNA, the CDR3 is TGTGCCAGCAGCTTGGACAGTTCCTACGAGCAGTACCTC. This encodes CASSLDSSYEQYL.

The CDR3 DNA reads as TGCGCCAGCAGCTTTGGATCCTCAGGGGGCCAAGAGACCCAGTACTTC. It is translated as CASSFGSSGGQETQYF. The chain links TRBV5-1 to TRBJ2-5; the match to TRBD1 covers 7 bases. J gave up 1 base and V 2 bases, and 8 bases lay outside the gene matches. The germline V gene encodes CDR1 SGHRS and CDR2 YFSETQ. The CDR3 consists of 16 residues.

This chain joins TRBV5-1 and TRBJ1-1; TRBD1 matches 7 bases. The CDR3 runs to 14 residues. CDR1 and CDR2 (germline): SGHRS, YFSETQ. V trimming: 4 bases; J trimming: 6 bases; junction bases outside the gene matches: 9. CDR3 sequence reads: CASSLPGTVPEAFF. CDR3 coding DNA: TGCGCCAGCAGCCTACCCGGGACAGTCCCTGAAGCTTTCTTT.

The CDR3, as DNA: TGTGCCAGCTCACCATTCGGCTTCCCCCGAGGAGAGACCCAGTACTTC. It encodes CASSPFGFPRGETQYF. This chain uses TRBV18 with TRBJ2-5; D unclear. V shed 2 bases and J shed 4 bases, with 17 bases lying between them. This CDR3 has 16 amino acids. The germline CDR1 and CDR2 sequences are KGHSH and LQKENI.

The chain carries TRBV7-9 and TRBJ1-2; TRBD1 aligns across 10 bases. The CDR3 is 16 residues long. The germline V gene has CDR1 SEHNR and CDR2 FQNEAQ (reference sequence). The trim removed 1 base at V and 4 bases at J, leaving 6 bases unmatched. CDR3 in DNA: TGTGCCAGCAGCTTAGGAGGGGGACAGGGGATCTATGGCTACACCTTC. This gives the protein CASSLGGGQGIYGYTF.

The CDR3 DNA reads TGTGCCAGCAGCCCGGACAGTCAAGCTAACTATGGCTACACCTTC. Protein sequence: CASSPDSQANYGYTF. V gene TRBV2 combines with J gene TRBJ1-2, with D tentatively TRBD1 (6 bases). The CDR3 is 15 residues long. Trimming removed 6 bases at V and 0 bases at J, with 14 bases between. CDR1 is SNHLY, CDR2 FYNNEI, per germline.

CDR3 amino acids: CAGVGAGEKLFF. The DNA for the CDR3 is TGTGCCGGAGTAGGGGCCGGTGAAAAACTGTTTTTT. The V gene is TRBV30, the J gene TRBJ1-4; D perhaps matches TRBD1 (5 bases). The CDR3 has 12 amino acids. Trimming stripped 8 bases from V and 7 bases from J, with 14 bases between. CDR1 and CDR2 (germline): GTSNPN, SVGIG (reference sequence).

The J gene is TRBJ2-5, the V gene TRBV11-3; TRBD2 matches 10 bases. CDR3 size: 14 residues. Losses at the gene ends were 5 bases for V and 5 bases for J; bases not matched to a gene: 5. The germline gives CDR1 SGHNT, CDR2 YENEEA. The CDR3 coding sequence is TGTGCCAGCAGCCCAGCGGGGGGGAGGGAGACCCAGTACTTC. Its protein product is CASSPAGGRETQYF.

The chain has TRBV19 and TRBJ1-1; maybe TRBD1 (6 bases). Per the germline V gene, CDR1 is LNHDA and CDR2 is SQIVND (reference sequence). This CDR3 contains 12 residues. V gave up 9 bases and J gave up 1 base, with 9 bases separating them. Here the CDR3 DNA reads TGTGCCAGCAAGGACAGGAACACTGAAGCTTTCTTT. Its protein product is CASKDRNTEAFF.